These 3 T cell receptor beta chains share one sample of origin, sequenced in a study of T cell repertoires in cytomegalovirus infection. Using its own MiXCR run on the reads, TCRdb lists one record per CDR3 protein. The data hold 110,000 to 150,000 distinct CDR3 sequences, with 5.5% to 8% observed a single time. The sequencing sample was made of PBMCs. The receptor source for this set is a human donor in good health (CMV status not recorded). Some clones in this sample may be carry-over from other donors' samples.

This clonotype has a count of ten or more. The chain recombines TRBV7-2 with TRBJ1-6; 9 nucleotides align to TRBD1. Per germline, CDR1 SGHTA and CDR2 FQGNSA. The CDR3 has 17 residues. The J segment lost 0 bases and the V segment lost 6 bases, leaving 6 bases of the junction unmatched. The CDR3 bases are TGTGCCAGCAGAGCGGGACAGGGAAGCTCCTATAATTCACCCCTCCACTTT. As protein: CASRAGQGSSYNSPLHF.

The rearrangement uses TRBV12-5 and TRBJ1-1; D might be TRBD1 (5 bases). V lost 6 bases to trimming and J lost 8 bases, with 19 bases between them. This CDR3 comprises 14 residues. Germline V gene lookup returns CDR1 LGHNT and CDR2 FRNRAP. The CDR3 DNA follows: TGTGCTAGTGGGCAATCCACCTGGGGGGAGGAAGCTTTCTTT. Its protein product is CASGQSTWGEEAFF.

This clonotype was seen only a few times. This chain joins TRBV20-1 and TRBJ1-2; D ambiguous. This CDR3 has 14 residues. Trimming removed 3 bases at V and 8 bases at J, with 19 bases between. Germline CDR1 is DFQATT and CDR2 is SNEGSKA (reference sequence). This CDR3 reads CSASVAGTLGGYTF. In nucleotides, the CDR3 is TGCAGTGCTAGTGTCGCAGGAACCCTCGGAGGCTACACCTTC.